This T cell receptor beta chain stems from a study of cytomegalovirus exposure and HLA in healthy donors. The wider study: A subsequent analysis stated that the 110 or so validation repertoires were run on the same platform as the 550 to 750 first-cohort repertoires.

Turning to this clone: Its antigen is unidentified.

The protocol was immunoSEQ multiplex PCR, while the TCRdb copy is restricted to in-frame clones and leaves out a portion. The sample contains about 130,000 clones, 70% to 85% of which appear only once. Germline V CDR1 and CDR2: SGHTA, FQGNSA. The CDR3 length is 13 residues. V shed 5 bases and J shed 2 bases, with 10 bases lying between them. General observations from the study: There were approximately 150 TCR beta chains listed as cytomegalovirus-associated. A few CMV-associated chains proved CMV antigen-specific in vitro. In the 120 validation repertoires, around 95% of cluster scores exceeded 0, per a later analysis.

The sequence was obtained from a man between 25 and 39 years old in good health and CMV-seropositive. The chain carries TRBV7-2 and TRBJ2-7, with D possibly TRBD1 on 6 matching bases. Sequenced input: PBMCs. The DNA of the CDR3 is TGTGCCAGCAGCAAGGGACAAGCCTACGAGCAGTACTTC. This translates into CASSKGQAYEQYF.